The rows below give T cell receptor beta chains drawn from one sample of a study of neurological immune-mediated disorders. TCRdb recomputed calls from the 5' RACE reads with MiXCR, one row per CDR3 protein. This sample has fewer than 80,000 distinct CDR3 sequences, with 4% to 5.5% found just once. The source material was PBMCs. The receptors here all came from a woman in her 50s with multiple sclerosis. Each CDR3 is given with its conserved first and last residue. A D gene is named only where the DNA matches it firmly. Clone size appears in some rows only: once, few, many, or a class for an expanded clone.

v_call	d_call	cdr3_length	clone_size	j_call	cdr3_aa	cdr3_nt
TRBV5-1	-	13	many	TRBJ2-1	CASSLIGINEQFF	TGCGCCAGCAGCTTGATCGGCATCAATGAGCAGTTCTTC
TRBV5-1	-	14	many	TRBJ2-5	CASRLELAAETQYF	TGCGCCAGCAGACTGGAACTAGCAGCGGAGACCCAGTACTTC
TRBV20-1	-	14	many	TRBJ1-1	CSASSALGNTEAFF	TGCAGTGCTAGCTCGGCCCTCGGCAACACTGAAGCTTTCTTT
TRBV27	TRBD1	15	many	TRBJ1-6	CASTNSDRANSPLHF	TGTGCCAGCACCAACTCTGACAGGGCTAATTCACCCCTCCACTTT
TRBV28	-	16	-	TRBJ2-4	CASSSGGLGAKKIQYF	TGTGCCAGCAGCTCGGGTGGCCTTGGGGCCAAAAAAATTCAGTACTTC
TRBV12-3/TRBV12-4	-	16	many	TRBJ1-5	CASSLKGGADNQPQNF	TGTGCCAGCAGTTTAAAGGGGGGCGCGGATAATCAGCCCCAGAATTTT
TRBV20-1	TRBD2	17	many	TRBJ2-1	CSAKRLGAGGDVDEQFF	TGCAGTGCTAAACGCCTGGGAGCGGGGGGTGATGTCGATGAGCAGTTCTTC
TRBV27	-	14	many	TRBJ1-6	CASSFWGSNSPLHF	TGTGCCAGCAGTTTTTGGGGCAGTAATTCACCCCTCCACTTT
TRBV5-1	TRBD1	15	many	TRBJ2-7	CASSTGGTGGNQQYF	TGCGCCAGCAGCACCGGGGGGACAGGGGGAAATCAGCAGTACTTC
TRBV20-1	TRBD1	15	-	TRBJ2-5	CSARGETGGAGTQYF	TGCAGTGCTAGAGGAGAAACAGGGGGCGCCGGGACCCAGTACTTC
TRBV10-3	TRBD1	16	many	TRBJ1-3	CAIRSGTAHSGNTIYF	TGTGCCATCCGTTCGGGGACAGCTCACTCTGGAAACACCATATATTTT
TRBV9	-	13	many	TRBJ2-6	CASSSAGANVLTF	TGTGCCAGCAGCTCCGCTGGGGCCAACGTCCTGACTTTC
TRBV6-5	TRBD1	15	many	TRBJ2-5	CASSFNRGTQETQYF	TGTGCCAGCAGTTTCAACAGGGGCACACAAGAGACCCAGTACTTC
TRBV16	TRBD1	14	many	TRBJ1-1	CASSQAGGETEAFF	TGTGCCAGCAGCCAGGCAGGGGGTGAGACTGAAGCTTTCTTT
TRBV29-1	-	10	many	TRBJ2-1	CSAAWGEQFF	TGCAGCGCCGCGTGGGGCGAGCAGTTCTTC
TRBV5-1	TRBD1	15	many	TRBJ2-5	CASSLQGAHQETQYF	TGCGCCAGCAGCTTACAGGGGGCGCACCAAGAGACCCAGTACTTC
TRBV10-3	-	14	few	TRBJ1-6	CAIKQGLGNSPLHF	TGTGCCATCAAACAGGGCTTAGGGAATTCACCCCTCCACTTT